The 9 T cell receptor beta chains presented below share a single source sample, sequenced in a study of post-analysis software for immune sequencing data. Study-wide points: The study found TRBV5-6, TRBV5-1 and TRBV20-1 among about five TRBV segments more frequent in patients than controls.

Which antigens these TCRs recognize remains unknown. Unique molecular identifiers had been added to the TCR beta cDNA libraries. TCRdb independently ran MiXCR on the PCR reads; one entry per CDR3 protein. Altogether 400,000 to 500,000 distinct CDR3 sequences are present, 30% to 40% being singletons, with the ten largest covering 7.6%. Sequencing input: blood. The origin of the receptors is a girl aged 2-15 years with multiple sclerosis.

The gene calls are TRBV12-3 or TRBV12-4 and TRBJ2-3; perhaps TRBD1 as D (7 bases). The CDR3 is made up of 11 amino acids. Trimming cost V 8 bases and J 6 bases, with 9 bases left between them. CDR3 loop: CASAGGDTQYF. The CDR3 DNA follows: TGTGCCAGCGCAGGGGGGGATACGCAGTATTTT.

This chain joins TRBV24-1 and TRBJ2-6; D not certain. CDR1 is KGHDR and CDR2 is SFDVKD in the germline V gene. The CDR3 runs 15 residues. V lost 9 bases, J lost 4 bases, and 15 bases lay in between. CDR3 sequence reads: CATGPAAAGANVLTF. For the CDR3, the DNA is TGTGCCACCGGTCCAGCTGCAGCGGGGGCCAACGTCCTGACTTTC.

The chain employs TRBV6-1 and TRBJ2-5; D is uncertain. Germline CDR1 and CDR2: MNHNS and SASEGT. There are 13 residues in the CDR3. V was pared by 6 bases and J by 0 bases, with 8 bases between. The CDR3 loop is CASSPFYQETQYF. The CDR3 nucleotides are TGTGCCAGCAGCCCCTTTTACCAAGAGACCCAGTACTTC.

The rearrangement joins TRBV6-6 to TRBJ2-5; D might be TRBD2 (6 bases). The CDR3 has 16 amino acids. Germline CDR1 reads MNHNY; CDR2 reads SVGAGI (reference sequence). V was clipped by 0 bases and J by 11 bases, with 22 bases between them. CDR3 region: CASSYSSGQGGYSQYF. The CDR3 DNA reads TGTGCCAGCAGTTACTCGAGCGGCCAGGGAGGATACTCACAGTACTTC.

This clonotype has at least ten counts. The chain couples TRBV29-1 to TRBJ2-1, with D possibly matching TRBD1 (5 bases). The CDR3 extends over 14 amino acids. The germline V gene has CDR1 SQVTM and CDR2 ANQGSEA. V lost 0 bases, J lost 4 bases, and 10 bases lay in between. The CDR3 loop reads CSVEEEAGYNEQFF. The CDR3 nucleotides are TGCAGCGTTGAAGAAGAGGCAGGGTACAATGAGCAGTTCTTC.

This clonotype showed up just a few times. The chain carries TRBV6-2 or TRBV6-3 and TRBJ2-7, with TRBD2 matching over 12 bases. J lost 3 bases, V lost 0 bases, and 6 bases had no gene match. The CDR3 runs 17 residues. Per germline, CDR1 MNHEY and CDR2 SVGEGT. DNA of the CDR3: TGTGCCAGCAGTTACTCGTTACTAGCGGGAGGACGCTACGAGCAGTACTTC. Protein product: CASSYSLLAGGRYEQYF.

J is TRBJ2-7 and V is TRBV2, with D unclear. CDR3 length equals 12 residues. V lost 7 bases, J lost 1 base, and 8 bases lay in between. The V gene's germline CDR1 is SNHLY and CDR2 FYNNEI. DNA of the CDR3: TGTGCCAGCAAGGGCGAGTCCTACGAGCAGTACTTC. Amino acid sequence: CASKGESYEQYF.

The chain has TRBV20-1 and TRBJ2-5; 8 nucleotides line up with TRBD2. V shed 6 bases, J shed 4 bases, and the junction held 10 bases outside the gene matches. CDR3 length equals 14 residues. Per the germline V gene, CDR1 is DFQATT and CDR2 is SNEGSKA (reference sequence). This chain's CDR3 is CSAPTGLARETQYF. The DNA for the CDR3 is TGCAGTGCCCCGACCGGACTAGCCCGAGAGACCCAGTACTTC.

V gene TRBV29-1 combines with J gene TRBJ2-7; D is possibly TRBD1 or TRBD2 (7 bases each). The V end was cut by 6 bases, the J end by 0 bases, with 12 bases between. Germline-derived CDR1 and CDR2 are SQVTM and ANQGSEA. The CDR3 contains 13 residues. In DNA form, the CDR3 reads TGCAGCGTCAGGGGGGGGGACTCCTACGAGCAGTACTTC. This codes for CSVRGGDSYEQYF.